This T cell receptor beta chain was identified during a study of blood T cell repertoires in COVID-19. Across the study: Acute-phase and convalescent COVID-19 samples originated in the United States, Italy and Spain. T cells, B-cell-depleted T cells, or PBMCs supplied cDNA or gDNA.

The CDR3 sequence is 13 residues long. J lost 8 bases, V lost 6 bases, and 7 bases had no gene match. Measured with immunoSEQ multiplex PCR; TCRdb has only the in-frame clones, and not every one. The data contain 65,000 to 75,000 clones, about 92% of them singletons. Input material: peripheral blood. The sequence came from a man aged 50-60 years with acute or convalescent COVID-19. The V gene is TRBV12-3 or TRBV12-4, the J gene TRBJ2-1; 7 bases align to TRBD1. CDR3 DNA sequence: TGTGCCAGCAGCAGGACAGGCGCCGATGAGCAGTTCTTC. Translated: CASSRTGADEQFF.